The 16 T cell receptor beta chains below were found in one sample sequenced in a study of lung T cells in sarcoidosis with Löfgren's syndrome. Using its own MiXCR run on the reads, TCRdb lists one record per CDR3 protein. The table includes tens of thousands of distinct CDR3 sequences, around 20% detected once. Sequencing was done on a sample of CD4+ T cells from PBMCs. These receptors were obtained from a human donor with sarcoidosis (Löfgren's syndrome or another form), or a control subject (not recorded which).

A few counts support this clonotype. This chain connects TRBV7-9 to TRBJ1-1; D gene unclear. V lost 4 bases and J 1 base, leaving 4 bases between the germline ends. The CDR3 loop spans 12 amino acids. Germline CDR1 reads SEHNR; CDR2 reads FQNEAQ (reference sequence). The CDR3 region has the DNA TGTGCCAGCAGCTCAGAGAACACTGAAGCTTTCTTT. It is translated as CASSSENTEAFF.

Ten or more counts support this clonotype. The V and J genes are TRBV18 and TRBJ2-3; D is possibly TRBD2 (5 bases). The V gene's germline CDR1 is KGHSH and CDR2 LQKENI. CDR3 length: 14 residues. Trimming pared 4 bases from V and 2 bases from J, leaving 10 bases between. CDR3 DNA sequence: TGTGCCAGCTCACTGGCTGGACTCACAGATACGCAGTATTTT. It codes for CASSLAGLTDTQYF.

This clonotype was observed at least ten times. The gene calls are TRBV6-1 and TRBJ1-1; tentatively, D is TRBD1 (6 bases). CDR3 length: 15 residues. Per germline, CDR1 MNHNS and CDR2 SASEGT. V was trimmed by 7 bases and J by 1 base, leaving 16 bases between them. CDR3 sequence: CASTYTGTPNTEAFF. CDR3 coding DNA: TGTGCCAGCACTTATACCGGGACACCGAACACTGAAGCTTTCTTT.

This clonotype was seen only a few times. This chain uses TRBV5-1 with TRBJ2-3; TRBD1 is a possible D gene (6 bases). Per the germline V gene, CDR1 is SGHRS and CDR2 is YFSETQ. This CDR3 contains 16 residues. V was pared by 5 bases and J by 6 bases, with 22 bases between. In DNA form, the CDR3 reads TGCGCCAGCAGTCAAACAGGGATGGGCGGTGTGGATACGCAGTATTTT. As protein: CASSQTGMGGVDTQYF.

For this clonotype: Given the absence of the conserved phenylalanine or tryptophan at the CDR3 end, a read error is likely. Because the CDR3's place on the DNA is in doubt, the DNA is left out and the CDR3 is given as listed by TCRdb. The chain combines TRBV28 with TRBJ2-5; the tabulated D call, TRBD2, remains unverified against the DNA. Germline V lookup: CDR1 MDHEN, CDR2 SYDVKM. The CDR3 spans 15 amino acids, including both terminal residues. The CDR3 reads CASSSAGELQETRYL.

This clonotype was observed many times. V gene TRBV4-2 combines with J gene TRBJ2-1; 9 bases map to TRBD2. The CDR3 spans 16 residues. V was clipped by 1 base and J by 6 bases; unmatched bases: 7. Germline V gene lookup returns CDR1 LGHNA and CDR2 YNFKEQ. The CDR3 nucleotides are TGTGCCAGCAGCCAAGTGTTAGCGGGGGTGACCAATGAGCAGTTCTTC. It codes for CASSQVLAGVTNEQFF.

This clonotype was recorded at least ten times. V usage is TRBV6-2 or TRBV6-3 and J usage is TRBJ2-7; 9 bases match TRBD1. Per the germline V gene, CDR1 is MNHEY and CDR2 is SVGEGT. CDR3 length: 15 amino acids. Trimming took 2 bases from V and 1 from J; bases not matched to a gene: 3. The chain's CDR3 is CASSYRQGVSYEQYF. The CDR3, as DNA: TGTGCCAGCAGTTACAGACAGGGGGTATCCTACGAGCAGTACTTC.

In this sample, this clonotype turned up many times. The CDR3 nucleotides read TGTGCCAGCAGCCAATCAAACACCGGGGAGCTGTTTTTT. Translating it yields CASSQSNTGELFF. The chain is built from TRBV3-1 and TRBJ2-2; D is uncertain. The CDR3 runs to 13 residues. Germline assignment: CDR1 LGHDT and CDR2 YNNKEL (reference sequence). Trimming took 2 bases from V and 2 from J, leaving 3 bases between them.

Remarks on this clonotype: This may arise from a read error, as a much more abundant clone is one base away. This chain joins TRBV7-2 and TRBJ1-1, with D uncertain. The V end was cut by 4 bases, the J end by 1 base, with 7 bases between. This CDR3 region has 13 residues. CDR1 is SGHTA and CDR2 is FQGNSA in the germline V gene. The CDR3 DNA is TGTGCCAGCAGCTCCCAGGCGAACACTGAAGCTTTCTTT. The encoded protein is CASSSQANTEAFF.

This clonotype has a count of ten or more. The chain links TRBV24-1 to TRBJ1-2, with 8 bases aligning to TRBD1. CDR1 is KGHDR and CDR2 is SFDVKD in the germline V gene. V was clipped by 4 bases and J by 3 bases; unmatched bases: 6. The CDR3 is 15 amino acids. CDR3 residues: CATSDPGGADYGYTF. CDR3 bases: TGTGCCACCAGTGACCCAGGGGGCGCGGACTATGGCTACACCTTC.

The rearrangement joins TRBV14 to TRBJ2-1, with a weak D call TRBD2 (6 bases). V lost 4 bases, J lost 0 bases, and 10 bases lay in between. The CDR3 is made up of 15 amino acids. Per the germline V gene, CDR1 is SGHDN and CDR2 is FVKESK. As DNA, the CDR3 is TGTGCCAGCAGCCGGGACTTAGGCTCCTACAATGAGCAGTTCTTC. It encodes CASSRDLGSYNEQFF.

Concerning this clonotype itself: A much larger clonotype is one base distant, so this may be a read error. The chain carries TRBV20-1 and TRBJ1-1, with D possibly being TRBD1 (6 bases). Per germline, CDR1 DFQATT and CDR2 SNEGSKA (reference sequence). CDR3 length equals 15 residues. The CDR3 DNA sequence: TGCAGTGCTGGGTATGGACAGCCTCGGGACACTGGAGCTTTCTTT. It is translated as CSAGYGQPRDTGAFF.

As for this clonotype: Being one base from a much bigger clone, this may be a read error. The gene calls are TRBV6-2 or TRBV6-3 and TRBJ1-1; a possible D gene is TRBD1 (6 bases). The length of the CDR3 is 16 residues. Germline lookup yields CDR1 MNHEY and CDR2 SVGEGT. CDR3: CASSYFGKRGGTGAFF. CDR3 nucleotide sequence: TGTGCCAGCAGTTACTTCGGCAAGAGGGGGGGGACTGGAGCTTTCTTT.

This clonotype was seen repeatedly, ten times or more. The CDR3 DNA is TGTGCCAGCAGTTTTGGGGAAAAGGGACAGCCCCAGCATTTT. This gives the protein CASSFGEKGQPQHF. The chain links TRBV27 to TRBJ1-5; D remains ambiguous. Germline V CDR1 and CDR2: MNHEY, SMNVEV (reference sequence). The length of the CDR3 is 14 residues. The V gene lost 3 bases and the J gene lost 7 bases, with 13 bases spanning the gap.

Concerning this clonotype itself: Because it lacks the conserved phenylalanine or tryptophan at the end, this CDR3 is likely a read error. The chain recombines TRBV10-1 with TRBJ2-7; D possibly corresponds to TRBD1 (5 bases). The CDR3 runs to 13 residues. V dropped 4 bases and J dropped 9 bases, with 16 bases sitting between them. Germline CDR1 is WNHNN and CDR2 is SYGVQD (reference sequence). CDR3 in amino acids: CASSGSGSDRQYI. CDR3 bases: TGCGCCAGCAGTGGTTCAGGGTCCGACCGGCAGTACATC.

The sample holds many counts of this clonotype. The chain combines TRBV6-6 with TRBJ2-7; no clear D gene. Germline V CDR1 and CDR2: MNHNY, SVGAGI (reference sequence). The CDR3 covers 15 residues. V was clipped by 2 bases and J by 0 bases, with 11 bases between them. In nucleotides, the CDR3 is TGTGCCAGCAGTTACGAGGCGGTGAGCTCCTACGAGCAGTACTTC. This gives the protein CASSYEAVSSYEQYF.